This TCR beta chain stems from a study of T cell responses to AZD1222 COVID-19 vaccine. Across the study: Researchers grouped second doses given at about 4 or about 12 weeks into one pool.

Data came from immunoSEQ multiplex PCR; TCRdb stores just in-frame clones and leaves some out. The top ten hold less than 20% of the sample, which has about 100,000 clones, approximately 87% seen once. Study-level points and caveats: There were vaccine-associated CD4 TCRs across spike, dominant at 160-218 and 743-854. Donor demographics were predominantly white British with a female majority; clonal diversity may be underestimated. Repertoire sampling was restricted to post-peak T cell response timepoints.

This clone was detected a few times. Its antigen is currently unknown. The receptor was isolated from an adult in good health. Sample: peripheral blood, taken on day 0 of AZD1222 vaccination.

The CDR3 loop is CASSTAGRRDNQPQHF. CDR3 in DNA: TGTGCCAGCAGTACCGCGGGGAGGAGGGACAATCAGCCCCAGCATTTT. V gene TRBV27 combines with J gene TRBJ1-5; D is undetermined. Germline CDR1 reads MNHEY; CDR2 reads SMNVEV (reference sequence). The V gene lost 5 bases and the J gene lost 3 bases, with 17 bases spanning the gap. CDR3 size: 16 residues.